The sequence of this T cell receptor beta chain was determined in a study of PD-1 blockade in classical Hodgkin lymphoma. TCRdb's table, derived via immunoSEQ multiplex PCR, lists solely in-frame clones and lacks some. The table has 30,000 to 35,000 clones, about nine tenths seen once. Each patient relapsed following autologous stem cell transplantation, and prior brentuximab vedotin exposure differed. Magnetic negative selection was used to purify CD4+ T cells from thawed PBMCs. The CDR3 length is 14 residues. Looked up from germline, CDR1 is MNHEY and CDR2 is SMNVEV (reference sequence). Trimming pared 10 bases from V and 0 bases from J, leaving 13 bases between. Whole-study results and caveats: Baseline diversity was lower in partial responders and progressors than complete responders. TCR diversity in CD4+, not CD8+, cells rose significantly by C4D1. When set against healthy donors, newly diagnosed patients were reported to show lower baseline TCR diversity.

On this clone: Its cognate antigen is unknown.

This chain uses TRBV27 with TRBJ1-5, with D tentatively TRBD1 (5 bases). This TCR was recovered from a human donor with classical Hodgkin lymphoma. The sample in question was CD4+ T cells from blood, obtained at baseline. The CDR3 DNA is TGTGCCACCTCTAAGGGGTTTAGCAATCAGCCCCAGCATTTT. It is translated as CATSKGFSNQPQHF.